There are many counts of the clone carrying this T cell receptor (beta chain). Antigen unknown. The data were taken from a study of molecular identifiers for immune sequencing clone quantification. Notes on the study in general: In CMV-specific effectors, clones above 20 copies held over 99% of molecules; naive, under 1%.

Germline V gives CDR1 MDHEN, CDR2 SYDVKM. Trimming shortened V by 3 bases and J by 0 bases, and 9 bases separated the two germline ends. This CDR3 spans 15 amino acids. TCRdb called the PCR reads again in MiXCR, with one record for every CDR3 protein. The table records about 97,000 distinct CDR3 sequences, around 30% of them present only once. The rearrangement joins TRBV28 to TRBJ2-1, with D unresolved. The TCR was taken from a human donor in good health. Some libraries in this study had Jurkat cell RNA spiked in. The sequenced sample consisted of naive CD8+ T cells from blood, with Jurkat cell RNA spiked in. The subset denotes: FACS-sorted CD8+CD4-CCR7+CD45RA+ naive T cells. This CDR3 reads CASSFLLSSYNEQFF. In DNA, the CDR3 is TGTGCCAGCAGTTTTCTGCTTAGCTCCTACAATGAGCAGTTCTTC. Variable domain in full (rest from reference TRBV28 and TRBJ2-1): DVKVTQSSRYLVKRTGEKVFLECVQDMDHENMFWYRQDPGLGLRLIYFSYDVKMKEKGDIPEGYSVSREKKERFSLILESASTNQTSMYLCASSFLLSSYNEQFFGPGTRLTVL.